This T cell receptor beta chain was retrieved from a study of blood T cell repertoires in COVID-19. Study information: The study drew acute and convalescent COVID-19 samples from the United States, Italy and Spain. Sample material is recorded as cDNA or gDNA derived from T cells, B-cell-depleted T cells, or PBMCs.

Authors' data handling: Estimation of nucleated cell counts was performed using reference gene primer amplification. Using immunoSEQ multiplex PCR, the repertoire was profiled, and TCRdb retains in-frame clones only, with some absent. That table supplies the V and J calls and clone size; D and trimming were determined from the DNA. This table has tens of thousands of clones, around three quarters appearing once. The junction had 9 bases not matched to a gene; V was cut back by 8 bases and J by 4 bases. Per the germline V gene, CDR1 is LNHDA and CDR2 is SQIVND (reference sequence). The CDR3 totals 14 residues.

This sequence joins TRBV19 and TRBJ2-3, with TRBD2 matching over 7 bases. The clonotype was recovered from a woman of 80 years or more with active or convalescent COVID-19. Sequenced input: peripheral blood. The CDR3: CASEAGTRSDTQYF. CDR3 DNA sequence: TGTGCCAGTGAAGCGGGGACCAGGTCAGATACGCAGTATTTT.